This TCR beta chain appears in the sequencing data of a study of type 1 regulatory T cells. As to this clonotype: What it binds is unknown.

Each CDR3 protein gets one entry after TCRdb re-called the reads with MiXCR. The sample has tens of thousands of distinct CDR3 sequences, 72% seen once. With 0 bases removed from V and 0 bases from J, the gap between germline ends came to 21 bases. The CDR3 has 21 amino acids. In germline, CDR1 is LGHNA, CDR2 YSLEER. The sample comprised cultured T cells, either the whole culture or a sorted T cell fraction (not recorded which). Subset here: Tr1-enriched cell product generated in vitro against host alloantigens. The receptor's source is a human donor in good health. The V call is TRBV4-3, the J call TRBJ1-6; D uncertain. DNA for the CDR3: TGCGCCAGCAGCCAAGATCTTGGGAATTCGGCCGCGAGCTCCTATAATTCACCCCTCCACTTT. Protein product: CASSQDLGNSAASSYNSPLHF.